This entry lists 24 T cell receptor beta chains sequenced from one sample in a study of beta chain features in type 1 diabetes. Study conclusions and caveats: Shortening of TCRB CDR3s, moderate but significant, appeared in all four CD4+ subsets of Type 1 diabetes patients.

Of the isolated RNA, all was reverse transcribed, and so the sequenced material was expressed TCRB transcripts. Data came from immunoSEQ multiplex PCR; TCRdb stores just in-frame clones and leaves some out. Among roughly 180,000 clones listed, around 8% were seen once. Antigen specificity for these receptors is unknown. The sequencing input was central memory CD4+ T cells from blood. Source of these receptors: a woman aged 35 to 49 with type 1 diabetes.

The V and J genes are TRBV6-5 and TRBJ2-1; 9 bases are a match to TRBD1. The V and J ends lost 4 bases and 7 bases, in that order; junction bases with no gene match: 2. The CDR3 runs 13 residues. Germline CDR1 MNHEY, CDR2 SVGAGI. CDR3 coding DNA: TGTGCCAGCAGTTCCGGACAGGGGAATGAGCAGTTCTTC. Translated: CASSSGQGNEQFF.

The chain links TRBV6-6 to TRBJ2-7; TRBD2 aligns across 11 bases. Germline CDR1 MNHNY, CDR2 SVGAGI (reference sequence). V was pared by 6 bases and J by 3 bases, with 7 bases of the junction left unmatched. The CDR3 extends over 15 amino acids. DNA of the CDR3: TGTGCCAGCAGGTCCGGGACTAGCGGCCTCTACGAGCAGTACTTC. Its protein product is CASRSGTSGLYEQYF.

This clone was detected only a few times. V is TRBV5-1 and J is TRBJ2-7, with a tentative D call TRBD1 (6 bases). The CDR3 contains 14 residues. The V gene's germline CDR1 is SGHRS and CDR2 YFSETQ. V lost 2 bases, J lost 1 base, and 10 bases lay in between. The CDR3, as DNA: TGCGCCAGCAGCTTAAGACAGGAGTCCTACGAGCAGTACTTC. This codes for CASSLRQESYEQYF.

Ten or more counts support this clone. The V call is TRBV7-8, the J call TRBJ2-7; 8 positions agree with TRBD2. Germline CDR1 SGHVS, CDR2 FQNEAQ. The ends lost 5 bases at V and 0 bases at J; junction bases unmatched: 9. The length of the CDR3 is 16 residues. The CDR3 DNA reads as TGTGCCAGCAGCCAAACATTAGCGGGAAGCTCCTACGAGCAGTACTTC. Amino acids: CASSQTLAGSSYEQYF.

V gene TRBV4-3 combines with J gene TRBJ2-6, with TRBD2 identical over 9 bases. The V and J ends lost 0 bases and 0 bases, in that order; junction bases with no gene match: 6. The CDR3 has 19 residues. Germline CDR1 and CDR2: LGHNA and YSLEER. This CDR3 reads CASSQEGPSGTSGANVLTF. For the CDR3, the DNA is TGCGCCAGCAGCCAAGAGGGGCCTAGCGGGACCTCTGGGGCCAACGTCCTGACTTTC.

V and J are TRBV7-2 and TRBJ2-1, with D perhaps TRBD1 (5 bases). The germline V gene encodes CDR1 SGHTA and CDR2 FQGNSA. The length of the CDR3 is 13 residues. V was trimmed by 7 bases and J by 8 bases, leaving 15 bases between them. CDR3 loop: CASTHQGFDEQFF. DNA for the CDR3: TGTGCCAGCACCCACCAGGGATTTGATGAGCAGTTCTTC.

Written as DNA, the CDR3 is TGTGCCAGCAGCACGCGTACCGGGGAGTTCAATGAGCAGTTCTTC. It specifies CASSTRTGEFNEQFF. The chain combines TRBV11-2 with TRBJ2-1, with a weak D call TRBD2 (5 bases). CDR3 length: 15 amino acids. Trimming shortened V by 5 bases and J by 6 bases, and 17 bases separated the two germline ends. CDR1 and CDR2 from the germline V gene are SGHAT and FQNNGV.

This clone was observed at least ten times. V gene TRBV15 combines with J gene TRBJ1-1; D uncertain. Looked up from germline, CDR1 is LNHNV and CDR2 is YYDKDF (reference sequence). Trimming left V 1 base short and J 4 bases short, with 19 bases between. CDR3 length: 17 amino acids. CDR3 nucleotides: TGTGCCACCAGCAGAGCGGAGGGCATCCCGGGAGGCACTGAAGCTTTCTTT. Translation: CATSRAEGIPGGTEAFF.

This clone has only a few counts. An end of the junction does not agree with germline; a read error may underlie this. This chain joins TRBV6-1 and TRBJ2-1; 10 bases are shared with TRBD2. CDR1 MNHNS and CDR2 SASEGT come from the germline V gene. The CDR3 extends over 17 amino acids. The CDR3 here is CAISESAWKRGGNEQFF. In DNA form, the CDR3 reads TGTGCCATCAGTGAGTCGGCCTGGAAGCGGGGGGGCAATGAGCAGTTCTTC.

With regard to this clone: The sample contains more than one DNA sequence encoding this CDR3. V is TRBV5-1 and J is TRBJ2-2; D is unclear. V lost 0 bases, J lost 5 bases, and 11 bases lay in between. CDR1 and CDR2 from the germline V gene are SGHRS and YFSETQ. The CDR3 is 15 amino acids. The CDR3 loop is CASSLGPTETGELFF. Here the CDR3 DNA reads TGCGCCAGCAGCTTGGGGCCGACTGAAACCGGGGAGCTGTTTTTT. The variable domain in full, completed from reference TRBV5-1 and TRBJ2-2, reads KAGVTQTPRYLIKTRGQQVTLSCSPISGHRSVSWYQQTPGQGLQFLFEYFSETQRNKGNFPGRFSGRQFSNSRSEMNVSTLELGDSALYLCASSLGPTETGELFFGEGSRLTVL.

This clone was picked up many times. The CDR3 region has the DNA TGTGCCAGCAGCTTAGCGGGAATCTCCTACGAGCAGTACTTC. Translated: CASSLAGISYEQYF. The V call is TRBV5-4, the J call TRBJ2-7; 7 bases are shared with TRBD2. Germline V gives CDR1 SGHNT, CDR2 YYREEE (reference sequence). The V gene end was trimmed by 2 bases and the J gene end by 0 bases; junction bases not matched to a gene: 2. The CDR3 extends over 14 amino acids. Drawing the rest from reference TRBV5-4 and TRBJ2-7, the complete variable domain is ETGVTQSPTHLIKTRGQQVTLRCSSQSGHNTVSWYQQALGQGPQFIFQYYREEENGRGNFPPRFSGLQFPNYSSELNVNALELDDSALYLCASSLAGISYEQYFGPGTRLTVT.

This rearrangement joins TRBV5-1 to TRBJ2-4; TRBD1 might be the D (7 bases). V was cut by 4 bases and J by 5 bases, with 16 bases left in between. There are 15 residues in the CDR3. Germline CDR1 SGHRS, CDR2 YFSETQ. In DNA, the CDR3 is TGCGCCAGCAGCCCGGCTGACAGGGAGGAAAACATTCAGTACTTC. This sequence encodes CASSPADREENIQYF.

This clone has just a few counts. V is TRBV5-4 and J is TRBJ2-3, with unresolved D. This CDR3 has 15 amino acids. The V end lost 0 bases, the J end lost 2 bases, and 10 bases lay between the germline ends. Germline CDR1 SGHNT, CDR2 YYREEE (reference sequence). This CDR3 is CASSLGFLDTDTQYF. CDR3 sequence (DNA): TGTGCCAGCAGCTTGGGATTTTTAGACACAGATACGCAGTATTTT.

This clone showed up just a few times. Here the CDR3 DNA reads TGTGCCAGCAGTTACTCACCCCAGGGGGCTGGCTATGGCTACACCTTC. Protein sequence: CASSYSPQGAGYGYTF. V usage is TRBV6-5 and J usage is TRBJ1-2, with 8 bases lining up with TRBD1. The CDR3 consists of 16 residues. From germline, CDR1 is MNHEY and CDR2 SVGAGI. The V segment lost 0 bases and the J segment 4 bases; nucleotides outside the gene matches: 7.

There are a few counts of this clone. The chain carries TRBV30 and TRBJ1-5; D gene ambiguous. CDR1 is GTSNPN and CDR2 is SVGIG in the germline V gene (reference sequence). The CDR3 extends over 14 amino acids. V was shortened by 3 bases and J by 2 bases, with 11 bases between the two germline ends. CDR3 sequence reads: CAWSRLMGNQPQHF. CDR3 in DNA: TGTGCCTGGAGCCGACTCATGGGCAATCAGCCCCAGCATTTT.

Many counts were recorded for this clone. This CDR3 reads CASAVNGGSTDTQYF. The DNA of the CDR3 is TGTGCCAGCGCGGTAAACGGCGGCAGCACAGATACGCAGTATTTT. This chain uses TRBV2 with TRBJ2-3; no clear D gene. From germline, CDR1 is SNHLY and CDR2 FYNNEI. The V and J ends lost 8 bases and 0 bases respectively, with 15 bases between them. CDR3 length: 15 amino acids.

This clone was recorded a few times. CDR3 sequence reads: CASSARTAQRGYTF. The CDR3 region has the DNA TGTGCCAGTAGTGCCCGGACAGCTCAACGTGGCTACACCTTC. The rearrangement joins TRBV19 to TRBJ1-2; D is perhaps TRBD1 (6 bases). V lost 5 bases to trimming and J lost 7 bases, with 17 bases between them. Germline CDR1 reads LNHDA; CDR2 reads SQIVND (reference sequence). The CDR3 contains 14 residues.

The gene calls are TRBV29-1 and TRBJ1-4, with D possibly matching TRBD1 (5 bases). Germline V lookup: CDR1 SQVTM, CDR2 ANQGSEA. The V end was cut by 6 bases, the J end by 6 bases, with 17 bases between. This CDR3 region has 14 residues. CDR3 sequence: CSVTTGTGDEKLFF. The CDR3 DNA follows: TGCAGCGTCACAACCGGGACGGGAGATGAAAAACTGTTTTTT.

This clone has just a few counts. V is TRBV25-1 and J is TRBJ1-4, with a possible D match to TRBD1 (5 bases). This CDR3 is built from 16 residues. Trimming stripped 1 base from V and 4 bases from J, with 13 bases between. From germline, CDR1 is MGHDK and CDR2 SYGVNS. The CDR3 nucleotides are TGTGCCAGCAGTGAATTGGGGCAGTCGGGTAATGAAAAACTGTTTTTT. It translates to CASSELGQSGNEKLFF.

This clone was seen many times. The chain uses TRBV5-1 and TRBJ2-7, with 7 bases aligning to TRBD1. Germline V gene sequence: CDR1 SGHRS, CDR2 YFSETQ. The CDR3 is 14 residues long. V was clipped by 6 bases and J by 7 bases; unmatched bases: 13. The CDR3 sequence is CASMGKGALSEQYF. The CDR3, as DNA: TGCGCCAGCATGGGAAAGGGGGCGTTGAGTGAGCAGTACTTC.

A few counts support this clone. The CDR3: CASSLGVARLYQETQYF. CDR3 nucleotides: TGCGCCAGCAGCTTGGGGGTGGCTAGACTCTACCAAGAGACCCAGTACTTC. The chain combines TRBV5-1 with TRBJ2-5; the D is unclear. CDR3 size: 17 residues. Trimming pared 0 bases from V and 0 bases from J, leaving 15 bases between. The germline V gene has CDR1 SGHRS and CDR2 YFSETQ.

The chain joins TRBV7-9 to TRBJ2-3; TRBD1 might be the D (6 bases). The germline V and J ends were trimmed by 5 bases and 4 bases, with 10 bases remaining between them. The length of the CDR3 is 13 residues. Germline values: CDR1 SEHNR, CDR2 FQNEAQ (reference sequence). DNA for the CDR3: TGTGCCAGCAGCATACGACAGGCAGATACGCAGTATTTT. It is translated as CASSIRQADTQYF.

This clone was picked up a small number of times. The rearrangement joins TRBV9 to TRBJ1-5; 7 bases align to TRBD1. After removal of 3 bases from V and 6 bases from J, the junction contained 3 bases not matched to a gene. Germline V lookup: CDR1 SGDLS, CDR2 YYNGEE. The CDR3 runs to 13 residues. The CDR3: CASSARQGQPQHF. The CDR3 nucleotides are TGTGCCAGCAGCGCGAGACAGGGTCAGCCCCAGCATTTT.

The chain has TRBV27 and TRBJ1-2; weak D call: TRBD1 (5 bases). Germline CDR1 reads MNHEY; CDR2 reads SMNVEV (reference sequence). The CDR3 consists of 13 residues. Between the trimmed V and J ends, which lost 5 bases and 4 bases, there was a span of 11 bases. For the CDR3, the DNA is TGTGCCAGCAGTCTCGACCAGGGCTATGGCTACACCTTC. Protein: CASSLDQGYGYTF.